This entry concerns a single T cell receptor beta chain. The sample comes from a study of cytotoxic CD8 clonotypes in ibrutinib-treated CLL. From germline, CDR1 is SGHVS and CDR2 FNYEAQ. This CDR3 is built from 16 residues. V lost 1 base and J lost 2; bases outside the gene matches: 7. Sequencing used immunoSEQ multiplex PCR; TCRdb keeps in-frame clones, though not all of them. The table has approximately 350,000 clones, 67% seen once. The genes are TRBV7-6 and TRBJ1-2; 7 nucleotides agree with TRBD1. The specimen comprised PBMCs, sampled after 36 months of ibrutinib treatment. The TCR was taken from a human donor with chronic lymphocytic leukemia. The DNA for the CDR3 is TGTGCCAGCAGCTTAGTCCCCGGGACAGAGAACTATGGCTACACCTTC. Translated: CASSLVPGTENYGYTF.